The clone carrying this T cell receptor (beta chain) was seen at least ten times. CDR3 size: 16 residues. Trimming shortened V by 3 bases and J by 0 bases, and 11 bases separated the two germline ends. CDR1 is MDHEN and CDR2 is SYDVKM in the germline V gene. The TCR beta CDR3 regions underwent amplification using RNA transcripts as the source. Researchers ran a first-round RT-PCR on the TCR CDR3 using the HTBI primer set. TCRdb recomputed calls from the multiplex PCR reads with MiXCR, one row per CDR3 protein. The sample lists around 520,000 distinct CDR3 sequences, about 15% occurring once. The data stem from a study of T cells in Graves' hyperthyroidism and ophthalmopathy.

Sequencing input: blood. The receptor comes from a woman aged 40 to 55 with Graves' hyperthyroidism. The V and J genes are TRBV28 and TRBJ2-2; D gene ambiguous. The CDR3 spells CASSFFSEANTGELFF. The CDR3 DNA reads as TGTGCCAGCAGTTTTTTCAGCGAGGCGAACACCGGGGAGCTGTTTTTT.